This T cell receptor (beta chain) was recovered during a study of blood T cell repertoires in COVID-19. Study-level information: Acute and convalescent COVID-19 specimens originated in the United States, Italy and Spain. Nucleic acid was either cDNA or gDNA, and it came from T cells, B-cell-depleted T cells, or PBMCs.

The germline gives CDR1 DFQATT, CDR2 SNEGSKA (reference sequence). The CDR3 extends over 14 amino acids. V lost 3 bases, J lost 8 bases, and 8 bases stayed unmatched. Assay used: immunoSEQ multiplex PCR; TCRdb lists only in-frame clones, some missing. The sample has around 170,000 clones, more than 90% seen once. The V and J genes are TRBV20-1 and TRBJ2-1; 9 nucleotides line up with TRBD2. Source material: peripheral blood. The receptor comes from a man in his fifties or sixties with acute or convalescent COVID-19. The CDR3 nucleotides read TGCAGTGCTAGTGGAAGCGGGGGGCTATATGAGCAGTTCTTC. Translation gives CSASGSGGLYEQFF.